This is a list of T cell receptor beta chains from one sample in a study of blood T cell repertoires in COVID-19. TCRdb's table, derived via immunoSEQ multiplex PCR, lists solely in-frame clones and lacks some. There are about 210,000 clones in the sample; over 80% occur only once, and about a tenth lies in the top ten. Input material: PBMCs or T cells enriched from blood (not recorded which). The receptors here all came from a man aged 18 to 30 with acute COVID-19. CDR3s include the opening cysteine and the closing phenylalanine or tryptophan. Fields, in order: D gene, J gene, V gene, clone size, CDR3 protein, CDR3 DNA. The D gene is left open where the match is weak. Some rows have no size entry. The others give once, few or many, or a class for an expanded clone.

d_gene: TRBD1
j_gene: TRBJ1-3
v_gene: TRBV7-9
abundance: -
CDR3aa: CASRPGQGAGNTIYF
CDR3nt: TGTGCCAGCAGACCCGGACAGGGCGCCGGAAACACCATATATTTT

d_gene: -
j_gene: TRBJ2-6
v_gene: TRBV5-1
abundance: once
CDR3aa: CASTGTGANVLTF
CDR3nt: TGCGCCAGTACAGGTACCGGGGCCAACGTCCTGACTTTC

d_gene: TRBD1
j_gene: TRBJ2-1
v_gene: TRBV7-7
abundance: -
CDR3aa: CASSLRTGSTDEQFF
CDR3nt: TGTGCTAGCAGCCTTCGGACAGGGAGTACGGATGAGCAGTTCTTC

d_gene: -
j_gene: TRBJ1-3
v_gene: TRBV9
abundance: -
CDR3aa: CASSVDVQGRAGNTIYF
CDR3nt: TGTGCCAGCAGCGTAGATGTGCAGGGCCGGGCTGGAAACACCATATATTTT

d_gene: -
j_gene: TRBJ1-2
v_gene: TRBV28
abundance: -
CDR3aa: CASSLSGGNYGYTF
CDR3nt: TGTGCCAGCAGTTTGTCTGGAGGTAACTATGGCTACACCTTC

d_gene: TRBD2
j_gene: TRBJ2-2
v_gene: TRBV5-1
abundance: -
CDR3aa: CASSFDTSGTSGMGDTGELFF
CDR3nt: TGCGCCAGCAGCTTCGATACCTCCGGGACTAGCGGGATGGGTGACACCGGGGAGCTGTTTTTT

d_gene: -
j_gene: TRBJ2-5
v_gene: TRBV6-5
abundance: -
CDR3aa: CAGPRTHQETQYF
CDR3nt: TGTGCCGGGCCTAGGACACACCAAGAGACCCAGTACTTC

d_gene: -
j_gene: TRBJ1-3
v_gene: TRBV4-1
abundance: few
CDR3aa: CASSQVGGASGNTIYF
CDR3nt: TGCGCCAGCAGCCAAGTGGGGGGGGCGTCTGGAAACACCATATATTTT

d_gene: TRBD2
j_gene: TRBJ2-1
v_gene: TRBV28
abundance: -
CDR3aa: CASRSGTSAYNEQFF
CDR3nt: TGTGCCAGCAGATCCGGGACTAGCGCGTACAATGAGCAGTTCTTC

d_gene: -
j_gene: TRBJ1-1
v_gene: TRBV6-5
abundance: -
CDR3aa: CASSTGEDTEAFF
CDR3nt: TGTGCCAGCAGTACCGGAGAGGACACTGAAGCTTTCTTT

d_gene: -
j_gene: TRBJ1-2
v_gene: TRBV19
abundance: -
CDR3aa: CASSEQGSHYGYTF
CDR3nt: TGTGCCAGTAGTGAACAGGGATCGCACTATGGCTACACCTTC

d_gene: TRBD1
j_gene: TRBJ2-7
v_gene: TRBV9
abundance: once
CDR3aa: CASSGQGPYEQYF
CDR3nt: TGTGCCAGCAGCGGACAGGGCCCCTACGAGCAGTACTTC

d_gene: TRBD1
j_gene: TRBJ1-1
v_gene: TRBV4-2
abundance: -
CDR3aa: CATLRGEGANTEAFF
CDR3nt: TGTGCTACCTTAAGGGGAGAGGGGGCGAACACTGAAGCTTTCTTT